Below are 10 T cell receptor beta chains sequenced from a single sample in a study of shared clonotypes between healthy human individuals. Assay used: immunoSEQ multiplex PCR; TCRdb lists only in-frame clones, some missing. The table lists roughly 760,000 clones, around 74% of them singletons. What was sequenced was memory CD4+ T cells sorted from blood. Regarding subset: CD45RA-negative fraction. These receptors originate from a woman in her 30s in good health.

This chain links TRBV4-1 with TRBJ2-1, with no clear D. The germline V and J ends were trimmed by 3 bases and 7 bases, with 10 bases remaining between them. Germline V gene lookup returns CDR1 MGHRA and CDR2 YSYEKL. CDR3 size: 13 residues. Here the CDR3 DNA reads TGCGCCAGCAGCCAGGCTAAAAAGAATGAGCAGTTCTTC. Translating gives CASSQAKKNEQFF.

This chain links TRBV27 with TRBJ2-3; tentatively, D is TRBD1 (7 bases). The V and J ends lost 6 bases and 3 bases respectively, with 16 bases between them. Germline V lookup: CDR1 MNHEY, CDR2 SMNVEV (reference sequence). The CDR3 covers 15 residues. Written as DNA, the CDR3 is TGTGCCAGCAGATACAGGGGAGGTGGGACAGATACGCAGTATTTT. Amino acid sequence: CASRYRGGGTDTQYF.

In its sample, this clone was seen once. V and J are TRBV7-6 and TRBJ2-3, with no clear D. Trimming removed 0 bases at V and 0 bases at J, with 13 bases between. Germline V lookup: CDR1 SGHVS, CDR2 FNYEAQ. This CDR3 is built from 17 residues. In DNA form, the CDR3 reads TGTGCCAGCAGCTTAGCGCGACGCGACCGTAGCACAGATACGCAGTATTTT. It codes for CASSLARRDRSTDTQYF.

This rearrangement joins TRBV7-9 to TRBJ1-1; D may be TRBD1 (6 bases). V gave up 5 bases and J gave up 1 base, with 14 bases separating them. The length of the CDR3 is 15 residues. The V gene's germline CDR1 is SEHNR and CDR2 FQNEAQ (reference sequence). The CDR3 sequence is CASSIQGGRNTEAFF. DNA of the CDR3: TGTGCCAGCAGCATACAGGGAGGCAGGAACACTGAAGCTTTCTTT.

The chain employs TRBV5-1 and TRBJ2-1; 11 bases match TRBD2. Germline V gene data show CDR1 as SGHRS and CDR2 as YFSETQ. The CDR3 has 14 amino acids. Unmatched junction bases numbered 8, after V lost 9 bases and J lost 6 bases. In DNA, the CDR3 is TGCGCCACCCACCCCGGGACTAGCGGCAATGAGCAGTTCTTC. Amino acids: CATHPGTSGNEQFF.

Comment on this clone: One end of the junction is discordant with germline, which a read error may explain. This sequence joins TRBV28 and TRBJ2-5, with 8 bases that match TRBD2. Germline V CDR1 and CDR2: MDHEN, SYDVKM. CDR3 length equals 17 residues. The CDR3 DNA follows: TGTGCCACCAGTTCGTACAGCGGGAGAGGTTTTCCGGAGACCCAGTACTTC. Protein: CATSSYSGRGFPETQYF.

The V call is TRBV2, the J call TRBJ1-2; TRBD1 agrees at 7 bases. The CDR3 sequence is 14 residues long. Trimming removed 6 bases from V and 1 base from J; junction bases left unmatched: 5. Germline CDR1 SNHLY, CDR2 FYNNEI. CDR3 bases: TGTGCCAGCAGCCCGGGACAGATTAACTATGGCTACACCTTC. Residues: CASSPGQINYGYTF.

The chain is built from TRBV7-9 and TRBJ2-2; no reliable D call. Germline V CDR1 and CDR2: SEHNR, FQNEAQ (reference sequence). Trimming removed 1 base at V and 5 bases at J, with 5 bases between. This CDR3 spans 13 amino acids. In DNA, the CDR3 is TGTGCCAGCAGCTTAGTTGAGACCGGGGAGCTGTTTTTT. This codes for CASSLVETGELFF.

This CDR3 is CSARAGRTQFF. The CDR3 coding sequence is TGCAGTGCTAGAGCGGGACGAACGCAGTTCTTC. The chain employs TRBV20-1 and TRBJ2-1; D is possibly TRBD1 or TRBD2 (5 bases each). The length of the CDR3 is 11 residues. Looked up from germline, CDR1 is DFQATT and CDR2 is SNEGSKA (reference sequence). V lost 1 base and J lost 12, with 10 bases in between.

The rearrangement joins TRBV6-1 to TRBJ1-2, with no clear D. V was trimmed by 6 bases and J by 1 base, leaving 3 bases between them. Germline V gene sequence: CDR1 MNHNS, CDR2 SASEGT. This CDR3 is 11 amino acids long. The CDR3 DNA reads as TGTGCCAGCAGAATTAACTATGGCTACACCTTC. Translating gives CASRINYGYTF.